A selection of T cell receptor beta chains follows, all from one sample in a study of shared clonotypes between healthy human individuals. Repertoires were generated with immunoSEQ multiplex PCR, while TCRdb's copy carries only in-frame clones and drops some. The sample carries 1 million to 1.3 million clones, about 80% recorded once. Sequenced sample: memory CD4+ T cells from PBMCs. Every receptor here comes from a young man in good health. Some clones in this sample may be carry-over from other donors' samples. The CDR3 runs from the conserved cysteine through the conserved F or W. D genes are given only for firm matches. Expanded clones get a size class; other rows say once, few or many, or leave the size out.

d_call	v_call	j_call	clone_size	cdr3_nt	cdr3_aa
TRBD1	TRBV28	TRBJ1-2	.	TGTGCCAGCAGTTCAGGGGGCTTCAACTATGGCTACACCTTC	CASSSGGFNYGYTF
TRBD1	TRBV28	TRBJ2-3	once	TGTGCCAGCAGTCCCCCCGGAACAGGGGGTAGGACAGATACGCAGTATTTT	CASSPPGTGGRTDTQYF
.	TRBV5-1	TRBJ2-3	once	TGCGCCAGCAGCTTGGAGGGGTCGGCCGAGTCGGGCGATACGCAGTATTTT	CASSLEGSAESGDTQYF
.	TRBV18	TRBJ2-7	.	TGTGCCAGCTCCAATCCAATGAAGCGGAACGAGCAGTACTTC	CASSNPMKRNEQYF
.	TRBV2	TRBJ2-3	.	TGTGCCAGCAGCAAGCGGGTCCTTAGCACAGATACGCAGTATTTT	CASSKRVLSTDTQYF
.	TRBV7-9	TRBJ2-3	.	TGTGCCAGCAGCCCGTTGGCGGGTACAGATACGCAGTATTTT	CASSPLAGTDTQYF
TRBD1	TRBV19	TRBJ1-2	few	TGTGCCAGTCGTTATAGACAGGGGGCGGGTGGCTACACCTTC	CASRYRQGAGGYTF
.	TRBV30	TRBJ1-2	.	TGTGCCTGGAGTCTGGGAGGGAACCTGTATGGCTACACCTTC	CAWSLGGNLYGYTF
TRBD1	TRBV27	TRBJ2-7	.	TGTGCCAGCAAACGACAGGGATCCTACGAGCAGTACTTC	CASKRQGSYEQYF
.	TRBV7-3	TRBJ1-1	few	TGTGCCAGCAGCCATGCGCCAAACACTGAAGCTTTCTTT	CASSHAPNTEAFF
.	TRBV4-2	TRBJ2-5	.	TGTGCCAGCAGCCAAGATGTCCAGGCGGAGACCCAGTACTTC	CASSQDVQAETQYF
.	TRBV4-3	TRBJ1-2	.	TGCGCCAGCAGGCCGAGCTTGGGCAGAGGCTACACCTTC	CASRPSLGRGYTF
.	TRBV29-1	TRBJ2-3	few	TGCAGCGTTCGGTCTGATACGCAGTATTTT	CSVRSDTQYF
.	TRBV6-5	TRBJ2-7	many	TGTGCCACAGCCATTTCCGGGGTAGACGAGCAGTACTTC	CATAISGVDEQYF
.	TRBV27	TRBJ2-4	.	TGTGCCAGCAGGGGGGGTACAGGGCTAGCCAAAAACATTCAGTACTTC	CASRGGTGLAKNIQYF
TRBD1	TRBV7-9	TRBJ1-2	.	TGTGCCAGCAGCTTAGGAGGGACAGGGGTTAACTATGGCTACACCTTC	CASSLGGTGVNYGYTF
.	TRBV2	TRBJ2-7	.	TGTGCCAGCAGTGAAGCGTTCTTGGGGATCGAGCAGTACTTC	CASSEAFLGIEQYF
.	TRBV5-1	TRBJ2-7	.	TGCGCCAGCAGTAATACCCAAGGCAGCCAGACCTACGAGCAGTACTTC	CASSNTQGSQTYEQYF
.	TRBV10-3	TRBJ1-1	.	TGTGCCATCAGCCCGACCCCAGGGGCCACTGAAGCTTTCTTT	CAISPTPGATEAFF
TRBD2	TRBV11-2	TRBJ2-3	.	TGTGCCAGCAGCCCCCTAGCGGGAGGGATCACAGATACGCAGTATTTT	CASSPLAGGITDTQYF
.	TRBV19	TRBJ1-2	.	TGTGCCAGTAGTAACCTTTTACAGAACAAAGGATATGGCTACACCTTC	CASSNLLQNKGYGYTF
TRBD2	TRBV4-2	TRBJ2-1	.	TGTGCCAGCAGCAAATTTACTAGCGGGAGAGGGAATGAGCAGTTCTTC	CASSKFTSGRGNEQFF
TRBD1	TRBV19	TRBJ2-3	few	TGTGCCAGTACCAGGACAGGGGCCACAGATACGCAGTATTTT	CASTRTGATDTQYF
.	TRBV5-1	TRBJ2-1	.	TGCGCCAGCAGCTTCGCGGGAAGCTCCTACAATGAGCAGTTCTTC	CASSFAGSSYNEQFF
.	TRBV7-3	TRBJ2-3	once	TGTGCCAGCAGCGCAAACCAGGGGGATACGCAGTATTTT	CASSANQGDTQYF
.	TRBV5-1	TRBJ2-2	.	TGCGCCAGCAGCTTGGGGCAGGGCACCATCAACACCGGGGAGCTGTTTTTT	CASSLGQGTINTGELFF
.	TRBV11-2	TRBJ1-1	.	TGTGCCAGCAGCTTAGATCGAGGGGGCACTGAAGCTTTCTTT	CASSLDRGGTEAFF
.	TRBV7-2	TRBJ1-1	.	TGTGCCAGCAGCCAGCCCGGACGGAGCCTGATCGGTGAAGCTTTCTTT	CASSQPGRSLIGEAFF
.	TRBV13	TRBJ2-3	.	TGTGCCAGCAGCCCCCGCGGGATGGCTTCCACAGATACGCAGTATTTT	CASSPRGMASTDTQYF
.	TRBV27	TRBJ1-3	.	TGTGCCAGCAGGGGGAACTCTGGAAACACCATATATTTT	CASRGNSGNTIYF
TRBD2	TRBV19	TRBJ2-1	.	TGTGCCAGTAGGAGCCGGAGCGGGAGTAGGGGCAATGAGCAGTTCTTC	CASRSRSGSRGNEQFF
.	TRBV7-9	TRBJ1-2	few	TGTGCCAGCAGCCCCCGGGGTTTGAGCGGCTACACCTTC	CASSPRGLSGYTF
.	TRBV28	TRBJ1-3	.	TGTGCCAGCAGTTTATCAGGGTCACAGAACACCATATATTTT	CASSLSGSQNTIYF
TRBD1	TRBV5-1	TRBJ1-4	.	TGCGCCAGCAGCACCCAAGACAGGGTGTCCGAAAAACTGTTTTTT	CASSTQDRVSEKLFF
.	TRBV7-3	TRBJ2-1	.	TGTGCCAGCAGCCAGAGGACGGGCGAGCAGTTCTTC	CASSQRTGEQFF
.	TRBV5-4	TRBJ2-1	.	TGTGCCAGCAGCTTGGAGGGGATACTCTACAATGAGCAGTTCTTC	CASSLEGILYNEQFF
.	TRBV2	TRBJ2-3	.	TGTGCCAGCAGGGGGGGGACAGCTTTCTCTAGCACAGATACGCAGTATTTT	CASRGGTAFSSTDTQYF
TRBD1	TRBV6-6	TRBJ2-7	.	TGTGCCAGCAGTTACCTGGACAGGGCAAGTCGGCTGTACTTC	CASSYLDRASRLYF
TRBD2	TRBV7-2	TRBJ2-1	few	TGTGCCAGCAGCCGAGGGGCGGGGGTAGACAATGAGCAGTTCTTC	CASSRGAGVDNEQFF
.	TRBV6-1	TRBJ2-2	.	TGTGCCTCAGCATGGCAAAGCCCGGTGGTCGGGGAGCTGTTTTTT	CASAWQSPVVGELFF
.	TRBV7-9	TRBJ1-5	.	TGTGCCAGCAGCTTAGTGGGGAAGCCCCAGCATTTT	CASSLVGKPQHF
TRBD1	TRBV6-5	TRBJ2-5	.	TGTGCCAGCAGGAACACAGGGGGAGCAGAGACCCAGTACTTC	CASRNTGGAETQYF
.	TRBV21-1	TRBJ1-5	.	TGTGCCAGCAGGGGGAACAGGGGGCTTCGGCCCCAGCATTTT	CASRGNRGLRPQHF
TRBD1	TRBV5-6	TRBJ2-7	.	TGTGCCAGCAGCCCTTGGGACAGGGTAACCTACGAGCAGTACTTC	CASSPWDRVTYEQYF
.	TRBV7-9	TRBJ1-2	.	TGTGCCAGCAGCTCCTCCCCGAGGGCAAACTATGGCTACACCTTC	CASSSSPRANYGYTF
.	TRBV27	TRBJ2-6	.	TGTGCCAGCAGTCCGCCTAACTCTGGGGCCAACGTCCTGACTTTC	CASSPPNSGANVLTF
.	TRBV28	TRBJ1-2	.	TGTGCCAGCAGTTTATCCCAGGGCCCCAACTATGGCTACACCTTC	CASSLSQGPNYGYTF